One and the same sample provided the 13 T cell receptor beta chains below, sequenced in a study of OX40 agonist ivuxolimab in advanced cancers. Only in-frame clones appear in the TCRdb table, and some are missing; sequencing was by immunoSEQ multiplex PCR. The sample has 40,000 to 60,000 clones; more than 65% are singletons. The source material was CD4+ or CD8+ T cells sorted from blood, sampled in a trial of the OX40 agonist ivuxolimab. The receptors were sampled from an adult with an advanced solid tumor such as melanoma, head and neck, liver or kidney cancer.

This rearrangement joins TRBV10-1 to TRBJ1-3; D is ambiguous. Trimming shortened V by 2 bases and J by 0 bases, and 11 bases separated the two germline ends. The length of the CDR3 is 16 residues. CDR1 is WNHNN, CDR2 SYGVQD, per germline (reference sequence). The CDR3 reads CASSERARASGNTIYF. The CDR3 DNA reads as TGCGCCAGCAGTGAGAGGGCCAGAGCCTCTGGAAACACCATATATTTT.

This clone turned up a few times. The J gene is TRBJ1-1, the V gene TRBV5-1; 7 bases fit TRBD1. Trimming at V came to 9 bases and at J to 5 bases, leaving 16 bases not matched to a gene. The CDR3 length is 15 residues. The V gene's germline CDR1 is SGHRS and CDR2 YFSETQ. The CDR3 here is CATSQGGVLGTEAFF. As DNA, the CDR3 is TGCGCCACCTCCCAGGGGGGGGTATTGGGTACTGAAGCTTTCTTT.

The rearrangement links TRBV14 to TRBJ1-6; D not certain. Trimming shortened V by 0 bases and J by 8 bases, and 5 bases separated the two germline ends. The CDR3 extends over 13 amino acids. Looked up from germline, CDR1 is SGHDN and CDR2 is FVKESK. CDR3 protein: CASSQDLDSPLHF. The CDR3 nucleotides read TGTGCCAGCAGCCAAGATCTGGATTCACCCCTCCACTTT.

V usage is TRBV9 and J usage is TRBJ1-3; D remains ambiguous. The CDR3 spans 17 residues. CDR1 SGDLS and CDR2 YYNGEE come from the germline V gene. V was shortened by 3 bases and J by 0 bases, with 16 bases between the two germline ends. CDR3: CASSALQDGLSGNTIYF. DNA of the CDR3: TGTGCCAGCAGCGCCCTCCAGGACGGCCTCTCTGGAAACACCATATATTTT. The full variable domain, with the rest looked up from reference TRBV9 and TRBJ1-3, is DSGVTQTPKHLITATGQRVTLRCSPRSGDLSVYWYQQSLDQGLQFLIQYYNGEERAKGNILERFSAQQFPDLHSELNLSSLELGDSALYFCASSALQDGLSGNTIYFGEGSWLTVV.

In its sample, this clone was seen once. The V gene is TRBV21-1, the J gene TRBJ1-2. TRBV21-1 is an annotated pseudogene. The CDR3 is made up of 20 amino acids. The CDR3 is CASSKEGGGDTFRKDYGYTF. As DNA, the CDR3 is TGTGCCAGCAGCAAAGAGGGGGGAGGGGACACTTTTCGCAAGGACTATGGCTACACCTTC.

The chain combines TRBV7-2 with TRBJ2-2; the match to TRBD2 covers 8 bases. V dropped 2 bases and J dropped 4; count of bases not matched to a gene: 3. The germline gives CDR1 SGHTA, CDR2 FQGNSA. CDR3 length equals 15 residues. The CDR3 DNA is TGTGCCAGCAGCTTAAGCGGGGGAAGCACCGGGGAGCTGTTTTTT. It codes for CASSLSGGSTGELFF.

This clone has just a few counts. The chain uses TRBV27 and TRBJ1-6; TRBD1 agrees at 7 bases. Trimming removed 5 bases from V and 7 bases from J; junction bases left unmatched: 8. Germline CDR1 reads MNHEY; CDR2 reads SMNVEV (reference sequence). The CDR3 totals 15 residues. CDR3 nucleotides: TGTGCCAGCAGTCTCGACAGGGTGGGCAATTCACCCCTCCACTTT. It encodes CASSLDRVGNSPLHF.

This clone turned up a few times. This chain links TRBV6-5 with TRBJ1-5, with unresolved D. The V gene's germline CDR1 is MNHEY and CDR2 SVGAGI. This CDR3 region has 14 residues. Between the trimmed V and J ends, which lost 2 bases and 2 bases, there was a span of 7 bases. CDR3 sequence reads: CASSYPAGNQPQHF. The CDR3, as DNA: TGTGCCAGCAGTTACCCAGCCGGCAATCAGCCCCAGCATTTT.

This chain uses TRBV10-3 with TRBJ1-2; a weak D match, TRBD1 (6 bases). Trimming took off 10 bases at V and 4 bases at J, with 16 bases between the two ends. This CDR3 has 13 amino acids. Germline V CDR1 and CDR2: ENHRY, SYGVKD. CDR3 sequence (DNA): TGTGCCACTTACAAAGGGGGGCGCTATGGCTACACCTTC. Translating it yields CATYKGGRYGYTF.

The chain combines TRBV30 with TRBJ2-7; no definite D call. The germline CDR1 and CDR2 sequences are GTSNPN and SVGIG (reference sequence). This CDR3 contains 11 residues. Trimming took 0 bases from V and 5 from J, leaving 5 bases between them. In nucleotides, the CDR3 is TGTGCCTGGAGTGTTGGAAACGAGCAGTACTTC. Residues: CAWSVGNEQYF.

The gene calls are TRBV7-2 and TRBJ1-5; 8 nucleotides match TRBD1. Germline V gene lookup returns CDR1 SGHTA and CDR2 FQGNSA. V was clipped by 0 bases and J by 4 bases; unmatched bases: 8. The CDR3 has 17 amino acids. The DNA for the CDR3 is TGTGCCAGCAGCTTAGCTTTTGGACAGGGACAAAATCAGCCCCAGCATTTT. Translated: CASSLAFGQGQNQPQHF.

V and J are TRBV6-1 and TRBJ2-3; TRBD1 matches 8 bases. Germline values: CDR1 MNHNS, CDR2 SASEGT. V lost 5 bases, J lost 10 bases, and 2 bases stayed unmatched. The length of the CDR3 is 11 residues. Written as DNA, the CDR3 is TGTGCCAGCAGTAGACAGGGGCCGCAGTATTTT. Translated, it gives CASSRQGPQYF.

The CDR3 protein is CASSPYRLQGDTNYGYTF. In nucleotides, the CDR3 is TGTGCCAGCAGTCCCTACAGGTTACAAGGGGATACGAACTATGGCTACACCTTC. This chain uses TRBV5-5 with TRBJ1-2, with D possibly TRBD1 on 5 matching bases. Looked up from germline, CDR1 is SGHKS and CDR2 is YYEKEE (reference sequence). The CDR3 has 18 amino acids. Trimming stripped 5 bases from V and 2 bases from J, with 25 bases between. Complete variable domain (other parts from reference TRBV5-5 and TRBJ1-2): DAGVTQSPTHLIKTRGQQVTLRCSPISGHKSVSWYQQVLGQGPQFIFQYYEKEERGRGNFPDRFSARQFPNYSSELNVNALLLGDSALYLCASSPYRLQGDTNYGYTFGSGTRLTVV.